This T cell receptor (beta chain) was retrieved from a study of identical twins. Study outcomes and limitations: Modeled out-of-frame TCR alpha sharing in monozygotic twins fell below observed levels.

This clonotype was observed a handful of times. Its specificity is not known. TCRdb itself ran the 5' RACE reads through MiXCR, one entry per CDR3 protein. The sample comprises approximately 500,000 distinct CDR3 sequences, 24% of which are singletons, and about 3% rests with the top ten. CDR3 length: 16 amino acids. V gave up 0 bases and J gave up 3 bases, with 13 bases separating them. CDR1 SGHDT and CDR2 YYEEEE come from the germline V gene. The data also belong to a second study, concerning T cells expressing NK-cell markers.

The sample was CD4+ T cells sorted from blood. The V call is TRBV5-6, the J call TRBJ2-1; a possible D gene is TRBD2 (5 bases). The receptor comes from a woman under 30 in good health. CDR3 nucleotides: TGTGCCAGCAGCTTGGGCCGAGCGGCTATCTACAATGAGCAGTTCTTC. As protein: CASSLGRAAIYNEQFF.